This T cell receptor beta chain appears in the sequencing data of a study of blood T cell repertoires in COVID-19 (TCRdb year 2020). Broadly, across the study: Samples covering the acute and convalescent phases of COVID-19 were provided by collaborators in the United States, Italy and Spain. The prospective study material was composed of cDNA or gDNA derived from T cells, B-cell-depleted T cells, or PBMCs. Subjects who had been exposed to COVID-19, were actively infected with it, or had recovered from it provided the deeply sampled blood TCRbeta repertoires that made up the dataset. The repertoires were released in a freely available public database intended as a resource for research on the immune response to SARS-CoV-2. Samples came from the ongoing ImmuneRACE study (first 160 participants) plus 1,254 subjects from 6 global collaborators. Nearly every sample came with metadata listing a de-identified subject ID, COVID-19 status, age in years and sex. HLA class I and class II types, where available, came from metadata supplied by the sample provider rather than from assay-based typing.

Regarding this clone: Its target antigen remains unknown. No base quality values were provided; no much bigger clone lies one nucleotide off.

Results the study describes overall, beyond this receptor: How much clinical and demographic metadata was included differed by source and by participant, and the metadata was provided uncurated.

The immunoSEQ Assay, a bias-controlled multiplex PCR, was used to amplify TCRbeta CDR3 regions from genomic DNA. The authors' pipeline ran thus. The number of nucleated cells in each sample was estimated from the amplification of reference gene primers within the assay. To quantify the absolute abundance of each unique TCRbeta CDR3 rearrangement, sequence reads were collapsed and filtered. For each sample, productive Simpson clonality was calculated as the square root of Simpson's diversity index across productive rearrangements. What TCRdb holds here is the immuneACCESS table cut down to in-frame rearrangements. Part of the clones is not present; checked against another copy, under half of the missing clones reflect an unresolved V gene, and the others are unexplained. V and J calls and clone size are copied from that table; D and trimming were computed from the DNA. In all, the sample holds 140,000 or so clones, and almost 80% of those were seen once. The ten largest clones take up 7% to 9% of the sample.

Each collaborating institution followed its own protocols to collect whole blood in K2EDTA tubes. For TCRbeta analysis, collaborators shipped samples as frozen whole blood, isolated PBMCs, or DNA extracted from either of those sample types. Germline trimming amounts to 5 bases on V and 2 bases on J, with 6 as the count of junction bases outside the gene matches. CDR1 and CDR2 are drawn from the germline V gene: MNHEY, SVGAGI. There are 15 amino acids in the CDR3, from cysteine to phenylalanine inclusive. The retained sequence is limited to the CDR3, 45 bases, with the frame set at the first base. The source material was peripheral blood. This chain joins TRBV6-5 to TRBJ1-1; TRBD1 matches 9 bases in the middle. This receptor was identified in a man in his fifties with active or convalescent COVID-19. The CDR3 region reads CASSRRDRVNTEAFF. Here is the DNA: TGTGCCAGCAGTAGACGGGACAGGGTCAACACTGAAGCTTTCTTT.